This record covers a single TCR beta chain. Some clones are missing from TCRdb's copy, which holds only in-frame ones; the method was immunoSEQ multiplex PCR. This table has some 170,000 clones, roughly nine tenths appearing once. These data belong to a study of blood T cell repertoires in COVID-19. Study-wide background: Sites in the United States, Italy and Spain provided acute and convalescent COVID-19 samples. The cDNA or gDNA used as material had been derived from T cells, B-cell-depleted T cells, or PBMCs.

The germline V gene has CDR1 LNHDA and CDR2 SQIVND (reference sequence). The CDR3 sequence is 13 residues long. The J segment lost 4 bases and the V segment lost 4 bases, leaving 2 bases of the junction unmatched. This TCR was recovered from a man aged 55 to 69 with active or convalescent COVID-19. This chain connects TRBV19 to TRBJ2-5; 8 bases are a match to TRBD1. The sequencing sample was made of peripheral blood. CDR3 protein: CASSTGQGETQYF. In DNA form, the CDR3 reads TGTGCCAGTAGTACTGGACAGGGAGAGACCCAGTACTTC.